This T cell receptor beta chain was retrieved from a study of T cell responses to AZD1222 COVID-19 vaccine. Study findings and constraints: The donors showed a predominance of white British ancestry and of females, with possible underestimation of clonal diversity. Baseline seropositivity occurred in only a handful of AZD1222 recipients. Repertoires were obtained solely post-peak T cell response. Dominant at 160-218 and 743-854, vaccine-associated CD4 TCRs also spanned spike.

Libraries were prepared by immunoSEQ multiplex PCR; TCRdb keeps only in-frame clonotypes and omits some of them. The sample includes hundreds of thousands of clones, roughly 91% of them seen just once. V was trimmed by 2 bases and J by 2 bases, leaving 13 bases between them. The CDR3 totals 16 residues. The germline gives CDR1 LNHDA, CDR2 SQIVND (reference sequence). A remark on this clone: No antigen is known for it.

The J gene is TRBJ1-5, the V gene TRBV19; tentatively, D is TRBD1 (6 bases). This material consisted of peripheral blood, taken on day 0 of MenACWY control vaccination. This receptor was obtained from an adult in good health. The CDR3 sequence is CASSIPRRQGNQPQHF. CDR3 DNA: TGTGCCAGTAGTATACCCCGTCGACAGGGCAATCAGCCCCAGCATTTT.